The 14 T cell receptor beta chains below all came from one sample that was sequenced in a study of persistence of HIV-infected CD4 T cells. No antigen is known for these receptors. Overlapping HIV-1 Gag 15-mer peptides at 0.95 to 1 ug per peptide per mL were used. Responding CD4+ T cells were sorted by upregulation of both CD40 ligand and CD69. The libraries were made with immunoSEQ version 4 in survey mode. Assay used: immunoSEQ multiplex PCR; TCRdb lists only in-frame clones, some missing. The sample has 25,000 to 35,000 clones; approximately 70% are singletons. The sample here was CD4+ T cells sorted from PBMCs after 18-hour stimulation, taken from a patient who received antiretroviral therapy. These receptors were obtained from an adult man with HIV who was CMV-seropositive.

This chain connects TRBV5-4 to TRBJ2-2, with 7 bases lining up with TRBD1. The CDR3 length is 15 residues. After removal of 3 bases from V and 4 bases from J, the junction contained 6 bases not matched to a gene. CDR1 is SGHNT, CDR2 YYREEE, per germline (reference sequence). CDR3 DNA: TGTGCCAGCAGCTCTACAGGGGTCCGCACCGGGGAGCTGTTTTTT. It is translated as CASSSTGVRTGELFF.

V usage is TRBV9 and J usage is TRBJ1-6; no clear D. The V end lost 3 bases, the J end lost 2 bases, and 6 bases lay between the germline ends. This CDR3 contains 14 residues. CDR1 and CDR2 from the germline V gene are SGDLS and YYNGEE. This CDR3 is CASSGVPYNSPLHF. DNA for the CDR3: TGTGCCAGCAGCGGGGTTCCCTATAATTCACCCCTCCACTTT.

This chain joins TRBV7-9 and TRBJ2-2; D gene ambiguous. The CDR3 totals 16 residues. CDR1 is SEHNR, CDR2 FQNEAQ, per germline (reference sequence). V was pared by 2 bases and J by 2 bases, with 12 bases between. The CDR3 sequence: CASSLSPTANTGELFF. For the CDR3, the DNA is TGTGCCAGCAGCTTATCGCCCACAGCTAACACCGGGGAGCTGTTTTTT.

This clone was found a few times. The CDR3 sequence is CASSEKRSGTFSYEQYF. The CDR3 DNA follows: TGTGCCAGCAGTGAAAAGCGCTCCGGGACATTCTCCTACGAGCAGTACTTC. The chain carries TRBV2 and TRBJ2-7; TRBD1 might be the D (6 bases). V was cut by 2 bases and J by 0 bases, with 17 bases left in between. The CDR3 contains 17 residues. Germline CDR1 SNHLY, CDR2 FYNNEI.

This chain links TRBV29-1 with TRBJ1-1, with a possible D match to TRBD1 (6 bases). Trimming removed 6 bases from V and 0 bases from J, with 14 bases in between. The germline gives CDR1 SQVTM, CDR2 ANQGSEA. The CDR3 extends over 14 amino acids. The CDR3 DNA follows: TGCAGCGTAAAGGGGGGGACCATGAACACTGAAGCTTTCTTT. Its translation: CSVKGGTMNTEAFF.

This clone occurred a few times. The chain is built from TRBV6-4 and TRBJ2-3, with D hard to call. This CDR3 contains 15 residues. Per the germline V gene, CDR1 is MRHNA and CDR2 is SNTAGT. Trimming removed 1 base from V and 1 base from J, with 9 bases in between. In DNA, the CDR3 is TGTGCCAGCAGTGACTACGGAAAACGCACAGATACGCAGTATTTT. It yields the protein CASSDYGKRTDTQYF.

Comment on this clone: Other nucleotide sequences in the sample specify the same CDR3. The CDR3 DNA reads TGTGCCAGCAGAGGACAGGGGGGAAACTACGAGCAGTACTTC. Translated, it gives CASRGQGGNYEQYF. The V call is TRBV28, the J call TRBJ2-7, with 10 nucleotides matching TRBD1. There are 14 residues in the CDR3. CDR1 is MDHEN, CDR2 SYDVKM, per germline. V shed 6 bases, J shed 3 bases, and the junction held 5 bases outside the gene matches.

This clone was counted a single time. The DNA for the CDR3 is TGTGCCAGCAGCCAAGATTCAAAGCGGGGCACTGAAGCTTTCTTT. This codes for CASSQDSKRGTEAFF. The chain combines TRBV4-2 with TRBJ1-1; D is ambiguous. V lost 0 bases and J 4 bases, leaving 12 bases between the germline ends. The CDR3 is made up of 15 amino acids. Germline V gives CDR1 LGHNA, CDR2 YNFKEQ.

The V gene is TRBV19, the J gene TRBJ1-5, with D unclear. The CDR3 loop spans 15 amino acids. The germline gives CDR1 LNHDA, CDR2 SQIVND (reference sequence). V lost 6 bases and J 3 bases, leaving 15 bases between the germline ends. CDR3 sequence (DNA): TGTGCCAGTAGGATCGGGTTTGGGAACAATCAGCCCCAGCATTTT. Protein product: CASRIGFGNNQPQHF.

Of note for this clone: Other DNA sequences of this sample code for an identical CDR3. In DNA form, the CDR3 reads TGTGCCAGCAGAGCCGGGACAGGGAACACTGAAGCTTTCTTT. It codes for CASRAGTGNTEAFF. The rearrangement links TRBV6-5 to TRBJ1-1; 8 positions match TRBD1. The junction had 4 bases not matched to a gene; V was cut back by 6 bases and J by 1 base. Germline V gene data show CDR1 as MNHEY and CDR2 as SVGAGI. The CDR3 loop spans 14 amino acids.

The J gene is TRBJ1-1, the V gene TRBV24-1, with a possible D match to TRBD1 (5 bases). The V end lost 6 bases, the J end lost 6 bases, and 13 bases lay between the germline ends. The V gene's germline CDR1 is KGHDR and CDR2 SFDVKD. This CDR3 region has 13 residues. CDR3 in amino acids: CATSPTTGPEAFF. The CDR3 DNA is TGTGCCACCAGTCCTACCACAGGACCTGAAGCTTTCTTT.

The rearrangement links TRBV3-1 (or the pseudogene TRBV3-2) to TRBJ2-7; TRBD1 matches 11 bases. The CDR3 is 13 residues long. Germline loops: CDR1 LGHDT, CDR2 YNNKEL (reference sequence). The V segment lost 6 bases and the J segment 5 bases; nucleotides outside the gene matches: 3. The CDR3 DNA follows: TGTGCCAGCAGACTGGACAGGGGGCACGAGCAGTACTTC. It codes for CASRLDRGHEQYF.

This clone appeared a single time. This sequence joins TRBV9 and TRBJ1-3, with a tentative D call TRBD1 (5 bases). Per the germline V gene, CDR1 is SGDLS and CDR2 is YYNGEE. Between the trimmed V and J ends, which lost 0 bases and 7 bases, there was a span of 8 bases. There are 13 residues in the CDR3. CDR3 residues: CASSVEDTNTIYF. In DNA form, the CDR3 reads TGTGCCAGCAGCGTAGAGGACACCAACACCATATATTTT.

This clone has more than one count but fewer than ten. This chain connects TRBV7-3 to TRBJ2-2; tentative D call: TRBD2 (5 bases). The germline V and J ends were trimmed by 6 bases and 0 bases, with 20 bases remaining between them. The germline V gene has CDR1 SGHTA and CDR2 FQGTGA. The CDR3 runs to 18 residues. CDR3 amino acids: CASSHTREDFANTGELFF. CDR3 bases: TGTGCCAGCAGTCATACCCGGGAAGACTTCGCGAACACCGGGGAGCTGTTTTTT.